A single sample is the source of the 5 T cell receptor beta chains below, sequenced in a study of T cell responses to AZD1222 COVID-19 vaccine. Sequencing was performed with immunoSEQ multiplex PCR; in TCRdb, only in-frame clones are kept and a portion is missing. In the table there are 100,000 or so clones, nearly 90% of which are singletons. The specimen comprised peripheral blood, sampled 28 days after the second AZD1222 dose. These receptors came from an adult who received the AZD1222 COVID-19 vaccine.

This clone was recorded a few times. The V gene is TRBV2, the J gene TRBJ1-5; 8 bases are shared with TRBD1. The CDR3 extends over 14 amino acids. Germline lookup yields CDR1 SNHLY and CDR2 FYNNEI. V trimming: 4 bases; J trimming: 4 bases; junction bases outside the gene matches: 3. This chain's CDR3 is CASSAWTGNQPQHF. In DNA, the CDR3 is TGTGCCAGCAGTGCCTGGACAGGGAATCAGCCCCAGCATTTT.

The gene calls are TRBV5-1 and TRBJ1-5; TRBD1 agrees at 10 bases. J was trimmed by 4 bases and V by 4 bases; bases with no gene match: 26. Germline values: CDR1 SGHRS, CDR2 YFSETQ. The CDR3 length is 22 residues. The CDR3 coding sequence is TGCGCCAGCAGCGTCGAGACAGGGGGCTCGGAAAAGATCTATATCCCAAATCAGCCCCAGCATTTT. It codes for CASSVETGGSEKIYIPNQPQHF.

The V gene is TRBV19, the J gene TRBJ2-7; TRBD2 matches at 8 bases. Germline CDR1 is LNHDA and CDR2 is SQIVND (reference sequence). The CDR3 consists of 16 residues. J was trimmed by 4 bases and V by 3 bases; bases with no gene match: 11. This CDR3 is CASSIAAGTRGYEQYF. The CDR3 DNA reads TGTGCCAGTAGTATTGCCGCCGGGACTAGAGGATACGAGCAGTACTTC.

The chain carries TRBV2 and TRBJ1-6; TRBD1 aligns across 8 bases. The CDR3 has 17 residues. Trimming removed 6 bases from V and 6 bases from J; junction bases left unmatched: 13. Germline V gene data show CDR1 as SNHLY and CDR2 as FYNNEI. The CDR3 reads CASREGTGPNSNSPLHF. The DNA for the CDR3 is TGTGCCAGCAGGGAGGGGACAGGACCAAACTCTAATTCACCCCTCCACTTT.

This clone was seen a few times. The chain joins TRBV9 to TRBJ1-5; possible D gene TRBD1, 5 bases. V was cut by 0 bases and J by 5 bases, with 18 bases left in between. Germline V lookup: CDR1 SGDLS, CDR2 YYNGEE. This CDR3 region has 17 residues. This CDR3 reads CASSVEARPSGDQPQHF. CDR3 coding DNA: TGTGCCAGCAGCGTAGAGGCCCGCCCGTCGGGGGATCAGCCCCAGCATTTT.